These T cell receptor beta chains were read from a single sample in a study. MiXCR was run by TCRdb on the RT-PCR reads, yielding one entry per CDR3 protein. This table holds about 680,000 distinct CDR3 sequences, more than 13% found once. Sequenced sample: memory CD4+ T cells from blood. Receptors originate from a female donor in good health, serving as a healthy control. Each CDR3 is given with its conserved first and last residue. Fields, in order: D gene, J gene, V gene, clone size, CDR3 DNA, CDR3 protein. A D gene is named only where the DNA matches it firmly. Size is stated for part of the rows, as once, few or many counts, or as a class when the clone is expanded.

d_call: TRBD2; j_call: TRBJ2-1; v_call: TRBV7-3; clone_size: -; cdr3_nt: TGTGCCAGCAGCTTAAAGGCGGGAGGGGCCTACAATGAGCAGTTCTTC; cdr3_aa: CASSLKAGGAYNEQFF
d_call: -; j_call: TRBJ2-4; v_call: TRBV19; clone_size: -; cdr3_nt: TGTGCCAGTACCCCGGGGGCTAAAAACATTCAGTACTTC; cdr3_aa: CASTPGAKNIQYF
d_call: -; j_call: TRBJ1-2; v_call: TRBV7-8; clone_size: few; cdr3_nt: TGTGCCAGCAGCCCAGTGACATGGATAAACTATGGCTACACCTTC; cdr3_aa: CASSPVTWINYGYTF
d_call: TRBD2; j_call: TRBJ2-7; v_call: TRBV4-3; clone_size: few; cdr3_nt: TGCGCCAGCAGCCCTGGACTTTTAGCGGGATCCACCTACGAGCAGTACTTC; cdr3_aa: CASSPGLLAGSTYEQYF
d_call: -; j_call: TRBJ1-1; v_call: TRBV5-1; clone_size: -; cdr3_nt: TGCGCCAGCGGCGATACAGTGAACACTGAAGCTTTCTTT; cdr3_aa: CASGDTVNTEAFF
d_call: TRBD1; j_call: TRBJ2-7; v_call: TRBV7-9; clone_size: few; cdr3_nt: TGTGCCAGCAGCTCGACAGGGCCCAGCTTCTACGAGCAGTACTTC; cdr3_aa: CASSSTGPSFYEQYF
d_call: -; j_call: TRBJ1-1; v_call: TRBV10-3; clone_size: -; cdr3_nt: TGTGCCATCAGTGATAGCCCCCCGGAGGCTTTCTTT; cdr3_aa: CAISDSPPEAFF
d_call: -; j_call: TRBJ2-7; v_call: TRBV3-1; clone_size: many; cdr3_nt: TGTGCCAGCAGCCAAATTAGTTTAAGTGTCTACGAGCAGTACTTC; cdr3_aa: CASSQISLSVYEQYF
d_call: -; j_call: TRBJ2-3; v_call: TRBV5-1; clone_size: few; cdr3_nt: TGCGTTTCGAAGGGGGAGAATACGCAGTATTTT; cdr3_aa: CVSKGENTQYF
d_call: -; j_call: TRBJ2-3; v_call: TRBV5-6; clone_size: few; cdr3_nt: TGTGCCAGCAGCCCCCGGGGAGAGCATGATACGCAGTATTTT; cdr3_aa: CASSPRGEHDTQYF
d_call: -; j_call: TRBJ1-2; v_call: TRBV12-3/TRBV12-4; clone_size: many; cdr3_nt: TGTGCCAGCGGCGGACCTTTCCGAGTTAATGGCTACACCTTC; cdr3_aa: CASGGPFRVNGYTF
d_call: -; j_call: TRBJ1-5; v_call: TRBV7-2; clone_size: few; cdr3_nt: TGTGCCAGCAGCGCAGACGCGGGTAATCAGCCCCAGCATTTT; cdr3_aa: CASSADAGNQPQHF
d_call: -; j_call: TRBJ2-7; v_call: TRBV28; clone_size: -; cdr3_nt: TGTGCCAGCACCTTAGGAACAACCTTCTACGAGCAGTACTTC; cdr3_aa: CASTLGTTFYEQYF
d_call: TRBD1; j_call: TRBJ1-2; v_call: TRBV5-1; clone_size: -; cdr3_nt: TGCGCCAGCAGCTGGGAGGCAGGGGGCGTCTATGGCTACACCTTC; cdr3_aa: CASSWEAGGVYGYTF
d_call: -; j_call: TRBJ1-1; v_call: TRBV7-2; clone_size: few; cdr3_nt: TGTGCCAGCAGCTTTAGTCCGGGTTTGGTAGCTTTCTTT; cdr3_aa: CASSFSPGLVAFF
d_call: -; j_call: TRBJ2-3; v_call: TRBV19; clone_size: -; cdr3_nt: TGTGCCAGCGCTAGCGCCCCGGAGGGCACAGATACGCAGTATTTT; cdr3_aa: CASASAPEGTDTQYF
d_call: -; j_call: TRBJ1-5; v_call: TRBV20-1; clone_size: -; cdr3_nt: TGCAGTGCCACCCCGACAGGCAATCAGCCCCAGCATTTT; cdr3_aa: CSATPTGNQPQHF
d_call: -; j_call: TRBJ2-7; v_call: TRBV7-2; clone_size: many; cdr3_nt: TGTGCCAGCAGTTTAGGGGAATACGAGCAGTACTTC; cdr3_aa: CASSLGEYEQYF
d_call: TRBD1; j_call: TRBJ2-3; v_call: TRBV5-8; clone_size: -; cdr3_nt: TGTGCCAGCAGCTTGCTGGGACAGGGGGCAGATACGCAGTATTTT; cdr3_aa: CASSLLGQGADTQYF
d_call: -; j_call: TRBJ1-5; v_call: TRBV12-3/TRBV12-4; clone_size: -; cdr3_nt: TGTGCCAGCAGTTTGAAGGGGGGCAATCAGCCCCAGCATTTT; cdr3_aa: CASSLKGGNQPQHF
d_call: TRBD2; j_call: TRBJ2-7; v_call: TRBV5-1; clone_size: many; cdr3_nt: TGCGCCAGCAGCTTGGGGGGACTAGCGGGGACCGAGCAGTACTTC; cdr3_aa: CASSLGGLAGTEQYF
d_call: -; j_call: TRBJ1-1; v_call: TRBV10-3; clone_size: many; cdr3_nt: TGTGCCATCAGTGAGTCGAGGGGGAACACTGAAGCTTTCTTT; cdr3_aa: CAISESRGNTEAFF
d_call: -; j_call: TRBJ2-3; v_call: TRBV20-1; clone_size: many; cdr3_nt: TGCAGTGCTCAACCCCCGACAGTCACAGATACGCAGTATTTT; cdr3_aa: CSAQPPTVTDTQYF
d_call: -; j_call: TRBJ2-7; v_call: TRBV20-1; clone_size: -; cdr3_nt: TGCAGTGCTAGAGAGTACGTGCGGACCGACTCCTACGAGCAGTACTTC; cdr3_aa: CSAREYVRTDSYEQYF
d_call: -; j_call: TRBJ2-7; v_call: TRBV5-1; clone_size: -; cdr3_nt: TGCGCCAGCCACCCGGGACCCACTTCCTACGAGCAGTACTTC; cdr3_aa: CASHPGPTSYEQYF
d_call: -; j_call: TRBJ1-2; v_call: TRBV7-9; clone_size: -; cdr3_nt: TGTGCCAGCAGCTTAAGTAATGGCAGGGGAGGCTATGGCTACACCTTC; cdr3_aa: CASSLSNGRGGYGYTF
d_call: -; j_call: TRBJ2-1; v_call: TRBV29-1; clone_size: many; cdr3_nt: TGCAGCGTTGGAGGGGTTAGTGAAGGTGAGCAGTTCTTC; cdr3_aa: CSVGGVSEGEQFF
d_call: TRBD1; j_call: TRBJ1-1; v_call: TRBV6-4; clone_size: -; cdr3_nt: TGTGCCAGCAGGCCCACAGGGGTGTACACTGAAGCTTTCTTT; cdr3_aa: CASRPTGVYTEAFF
d_call: TRBD1; j_call: TRBJ1-2; v_call: TRBV2; clone_size: -; cdr3_nt: TGTGCCAGCAGAGTACAGGGGAGTGGCTATGGCTACACCTTC; cdr3_aa: CASRVQGSGYGYTF
d_call: -; j_call: TRBJ2-7; v_call: TRBV5-1; clone_size: few; cdr3_nt: TGCGCCAGCAGCTTGAATGGAGGGCTTATGGTTGGGGACAGCGACTTC; cdr3_aa: CASSLNGGLMVGDSDF
d_call: -; j_call: TRBJ1-2; v_call: TRBV4-1; clone_size: -; cdr3_nt: TGCGCCAGCAGCCAAGGGCGGGCAGCTTCTAACTATGGCTACACCTTC; cdr3_aa: CASSQGRAASNYGYTF
d_call: TRBD1; j_call: TRBJ1-6; v_call: TRBV28; clone_size: -; cdr3_nt: TGTGCCAGCAGTTTCCAAACAGGGGGTGTTGGTTCACCCCTCCACTTT; cdr3_aa: CASSFQTGGVGSPLHF
d_call: -; j_call: TRBJ1-2; v_call: TRBV27; clone_size: few; cdr3_nt: TGTGCCAGCAGTTTTACAGGGACCTATGGCTACACCTTC; cdr3_aa: CASSFTGTYGYTF